The rows below give T cell receptor beta chains drawn from one sample of a study of Ad26.COV2.S vaccination and SARS-CoV-2 variants. Repertoires were generated with immunoSEQ multiplex PCR, while TCRdb's copy carries only in-frame clones and drops some. Here the sample spans over 100,000 clones, about 78% being singletons. This material consisted of peripheral blood, taken after recovery from COVID-19. All receptors come from a human donor who had recovered from COVID-19. Each CDR3 is given with its conserved first and last residue. Clone size appears in some rows only: once, few, many, or a class for an expanded clone.

>.|TRBJ1-6|TRBV6-1
CASSEWQGENSPLHF
>.|TRBJ2-2|TRBV7-9
CASSHRGGLTGELFF
>.|TRBJ1-1|TRBV19
CASSIDSPGTADELNTEAFF
>.|TRBJ2-3|TRBV6-5
CASRKTGADTQYF
>.|TRBJ1-4|TRBV28
CASSVRGRREKLFF
>once|TRBJ2-1|TRBV7-3
CASSLTGTPYNEQFF
>.|TRBJ1-2|TRBV27
CASSTGTGTNNYGYTF
>.|TRBJ2-4|TRBV29-1
CSVGASGSNIQYF
>.|TRBJ2-6|TRBV5-1
CASSLGAGSGANVLTF
>many|TRBJ1-2|TRBV19
CASSLGRPAGGYTF
>.|TRBJ1-3|TRBV5-1
CASTATGEYAGNTIYF
>.|TRBJ2-7|TRBV11-3
CASSDGPYEQYF
>few|TRBJ1-6|TRBV6-5
CASSGAWSPLHF
>once|TRBJ1-1|TRBV21-1
CASSLLTGTAHRGTEAFF
>once|TRBJ2-5|TRBV2
CASSEAGVMLETQYF
>.|TRBJ1-2|TRBV6-2/TRBV6-3
CASSPATASGVYGYTF
>few|TRBJ1-1|TRBV5-1
CASSLTENTEAFF
>.|TRBJ2-7|TRBV2
CASSRQRYEQYF
>.|TRBJ1-1|TRBV19
CASSMLNVNTEAFF
>once|TRBJ1-6|TRBV28
CASSLHGRINSPLHF
>.|TRBJ1-1|TRBV6-1
CASSDPGDTEAFF
>.|TRBJ2-1|TRBV4-1
CASSQGDRPYNEQFF
>.|TRBJ1-5|TRBV7-9
CASSRGQGSQPQHF
>.|TRBJ1-1|TRBV9
CASSPRGGTEAFF
>.|TRBJ2-1|TRBV5-1
CASSKGQGASNEQFF
>few|TRBJ1-6|TRBV9
CASSTHEGLGGSPLHF
>.|TRBJ2-3|TRBV5-1
CASSFLAGGSTDTQYF
>.|TRBJ2-1|TRBV11-2
CASRLTSSGGPRRPFF
>.|TRBJ2-7|TRBV4-2
CASSQDGGAGAPYEQYF
>.|TRBJ2-7|TRBV5-5
CASSLGLQLPYEQYF
>.|TRBJ2-2|TRBV4-2
CASSQDSAAPTGELFF
>.|TRBJ1-2|TRBV28
CASSLLFSVDRIGGYGYTF
>.|TRBJ2-1|TRBV5-1
CASSLALGVDEQFF
>.|TRBJ2-5|TRBV7-2
CASSLARQLQETQYF
>.|TRBJ2-7|TRBV30
CAWSVSVYEQYF
>few|TRBJ1-4|TRBV9
CAHAWDLWGATNEKLFF
>.|TRBJ2-2|TRBV2
CASNFKSPPNTGELFF
>.|TRBJ2-5|TRBV7-9
CASSRISGTGNQETQYF
>.|TRBJ2-7|TRBV5-1
CASRRDSSSYEQYF
>.|TRBJ2-1|TRBV30
CAWSESGSSYNEQFF
>.|TRBJ2-5|TRBV19
CASSIVAGRQETQYF
>.|TRBJ1-4|TRBV4-2
CASSHGQGGEKLFF
>once|TRBJ1-6|TRBV7-9
CASSAGQGDSPLHF
>.|TRBJ2-4|TRBV11-2
CASSLQGSIQYF
>.|TRBJ2-2|TRBV7-2
CASSALTGGAGGFTGELFF
>.|TRBJ1-1|TRBV11-3
CASSLDRNTEAFF
>once|TRBJ2-7|TRBV28
CASSRQHSYEQYF
>.|TRBJ2-7|TRBV11-3
CASSPDRGYEQYF
>.|TRBJ2-7|TRBV28
CASRQSFYPRSYEQYF
>.|TRBJ2-1|TRBV27
CASSLRQGILYNEQFF
>.|TRBJ2-2|TRBV7-3
CASSLTSGGVANTGELFF
>.|TRBJ2-6|TRBV11-1
CASSLTGYGANVLTF
>.|TRBJ2-5|TRBV11-2
CASSLEQETQYF
>.|TRBJ2-3|TRBV9
CASSVVADTDTQYF
>.|TRBJ1-2|TRBV7-2
CASSLASTLPAPRTGYTF